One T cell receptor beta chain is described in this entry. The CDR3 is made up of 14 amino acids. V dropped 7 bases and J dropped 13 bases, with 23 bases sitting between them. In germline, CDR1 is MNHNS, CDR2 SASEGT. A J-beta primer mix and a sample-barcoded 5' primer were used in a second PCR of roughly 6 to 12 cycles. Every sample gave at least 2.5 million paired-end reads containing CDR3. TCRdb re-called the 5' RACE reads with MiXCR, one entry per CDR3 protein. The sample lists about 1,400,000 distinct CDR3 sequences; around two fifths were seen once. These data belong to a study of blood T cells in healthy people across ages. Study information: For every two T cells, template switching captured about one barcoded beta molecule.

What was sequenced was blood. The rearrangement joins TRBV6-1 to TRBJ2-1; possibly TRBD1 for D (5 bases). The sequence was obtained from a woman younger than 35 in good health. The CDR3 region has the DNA TGTGCCAGCACCGTAATTAAAGGGGAACAGACCCAGTTCTTC. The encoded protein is CASTVIKGEQTQFF.